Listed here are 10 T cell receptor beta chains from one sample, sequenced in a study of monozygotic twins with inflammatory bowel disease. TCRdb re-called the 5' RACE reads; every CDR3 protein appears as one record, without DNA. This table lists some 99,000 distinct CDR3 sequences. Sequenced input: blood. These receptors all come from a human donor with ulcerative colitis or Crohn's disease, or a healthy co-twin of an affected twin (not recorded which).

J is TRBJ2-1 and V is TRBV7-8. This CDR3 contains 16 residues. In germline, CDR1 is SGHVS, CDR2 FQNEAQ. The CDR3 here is CASSLGGLLTYNEQFF.

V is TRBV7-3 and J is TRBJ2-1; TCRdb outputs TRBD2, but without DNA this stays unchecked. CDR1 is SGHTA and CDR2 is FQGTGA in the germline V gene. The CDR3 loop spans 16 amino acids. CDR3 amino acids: CASSLRGTSANNEQFF.

CDR3 in amino acids: CASSQSGLGNEQFF. This sequence joins TRBV3-1 and TRBJ2-1; TCRdb picks TRBD2, but there is no DNA to check that call. Germline V gives CDR1 LGHDT, CDR2 YNNKEL (reference sequence). The CDR3 contains 14 residues.

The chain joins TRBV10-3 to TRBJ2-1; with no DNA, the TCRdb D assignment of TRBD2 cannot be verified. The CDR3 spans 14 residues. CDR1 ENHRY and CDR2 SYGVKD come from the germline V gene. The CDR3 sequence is CATYTSARGNEQFF.

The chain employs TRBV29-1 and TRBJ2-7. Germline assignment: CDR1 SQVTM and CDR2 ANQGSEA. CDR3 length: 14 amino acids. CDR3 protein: CSVGRDATEYEQYF.

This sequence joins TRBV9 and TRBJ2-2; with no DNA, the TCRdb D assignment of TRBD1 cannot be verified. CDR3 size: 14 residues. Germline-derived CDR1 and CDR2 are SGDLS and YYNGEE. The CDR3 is CASSGEGRTGELFF.

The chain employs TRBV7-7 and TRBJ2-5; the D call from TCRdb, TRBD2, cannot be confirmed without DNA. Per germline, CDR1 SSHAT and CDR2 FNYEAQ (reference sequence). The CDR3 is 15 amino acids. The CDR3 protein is CASSPEAGGKETQYF.

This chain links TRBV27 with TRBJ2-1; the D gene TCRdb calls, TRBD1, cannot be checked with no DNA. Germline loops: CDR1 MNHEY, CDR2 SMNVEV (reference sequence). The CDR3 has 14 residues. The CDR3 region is CASSLSQGGGEQFF.

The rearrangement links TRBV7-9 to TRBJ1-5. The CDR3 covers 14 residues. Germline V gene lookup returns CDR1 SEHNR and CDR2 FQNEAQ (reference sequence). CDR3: CASSLVGRVQPQHF.

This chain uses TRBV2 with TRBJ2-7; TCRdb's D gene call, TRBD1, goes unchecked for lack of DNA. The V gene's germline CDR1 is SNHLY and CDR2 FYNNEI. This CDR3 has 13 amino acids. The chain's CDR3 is CASSWDRVYEQYF.